The 20 T cell receptor beta chains given below trace back to one sample, sequenced in a study of somatic mutations in cytotoxic T cells in rheumatoid arthritis. Only in-frame clones appear in the TCRdb table, and some are missing; sequencing was by immunoSEQ multiplex PCR. The table has around 16,000 clones, 82% seen once. Material: CD8+ T cells sorted from blood. The source of these receptors is a woman in her forties or fifties with rheumatoid arthritis.

The chain uses TRBV18 and TRBJ2-5, with 8 bases identical to TRBD1. Per germline, CDR1 KGHSH and CDR2 LQKENI. V lost 6 bases, J lost 3 bases, and 9 bases stayed unmatched. CDR3 size: 15 residues. The CDR3 region has the DNA TGTGCCAGCTCCCCAGGACAGGGTCATAAAGAGACCCAGTACTTC. Translating gives CASSPGQGHKETQYF.

In regard to this clone: The junction departs from germline at one end; a sequencing error may be responsible. V is TRBV7-7 and J is TRBJ2-2, with TRBD1 as a possible D gene (6 bases). CDR3 length: 13 amino acids. Germline assignment: CDR1 SSHAT and CDR2 FNYEAQ (reference sequence). The CDR3 loop is CASSTGYSGELFF. DNA of the CDR3: TGTGCTAGCAGCACAGGGTACTCCGGGGAGCTGTTTTTT.

This chain links TRBV14 with TRBJ2-2, with unresolved D. Trimming pared 2 bases from V and 1 base from J, leaving 5 bases between. The CDR3 length is 14 residues. Germline V gene sequence: CDR1 SGHDN, CDR2 FVKESK. The CDR3 DNA follows: TGTGCCAGCAGCCAATCAGGGAACACCGGGGAGCTGTTTTTT. Residues: CASSQSGNTGELFF.

The V gene is TRBV7-9, the J gene TRBJ1-6; D call uncertain. Germline V gene data show CDR1 as SEHNR and CDR2 as FQNEAQ (reference sequence). The ends were cut back, 8 bases at V and 5 bases at J, with 13 bases in the middle. The CDR3 contains 14 residues. CDR3 nucleotide sequence: TGTGCCAGCGCTACAGAACCAAATAATTCACCCCTCCACTTT. Translating it yields CASATEPNNSPLHF.

On this clone: An end of the junction differs from the germline gene, which may be a read error. The genes are TRBV5-5 and TRBJ2-3; D is unclear. Germline V gene data show CDR1 as SGHKS and CDR2 as YYEKEE (reference sequence). The CDR3 totals 16 residues. CDR3 sequence reads: CASSQDSSKRTDTQYF. CDR3 nucleotides: TGCGCCAGCAGCCAAGATTCGAGCAAGCGCACAGATACGCAGTATTTT.

The V and J genes are TRBV4-1 and TRBJ2-5, with 12 bases fitting TRBD2. Matching the DNA end better, TRBJ2-7 makes the J call doubtful. This CDR3 contains 17 residues. Germline CDR1 reads MGHRA; CDR2 reads YSYEKL. The CDR3 reads CASSTLVLAGGVYEQYF. For the CDR3, the DNA is TGCGCCAGCAGCACTCTTGTCCTAGCGGGAGGGGTCTACGAGCAGTACTTC.

V gene TRBV11-2 combines with J gene TRBJ2-6; D is unresolved. Trimming shortened V by 3 bases and J by 0 bases, and 6 bases separated the two germline ends. Germline-derived CDR1 and CDR2 are SGHAT and FQNNGV. This CDR3 is built from 15 residues. The DNA of the CDR3 is TGTGCCAGCAGCTTCCCCAGCTCTGGGGCCAACGTCCTGACTTTC. It is translated as CASSFPSSGANVLTF. Full variable domain (missing parts from reference TRBV11-2 and TRBJ2-6): EAGVAQSPRYKIIEKRQSVAFWCNPISGHATLYWYQQILGQGPKLLIQFQNNGVVDDSQLPKDRFSAERLKGVDSTLKIQPAKLEDSAVYLCASSFPSSGANVLTFGAGSRLTVL.

This chain links TRBV2 with TRBJ1-1, with D possibly matching TRBD1 (6 bases). The ends were cut back, 1 base at V and 4 bases at J, with 13 bases in the middle. In germline, CDR1 is SNHLY, CDR2 FYNNEI. The CDR3 is 15 residues long. The CDR3 DNA reads TGTGCCAGCAGTGAAGTTTGGGGGCTGAGCACTGAAGCTTTCTTT. Protein: CASSEVWGLSTEAFF.

The genes are TRBV30 and TRBJ2-7; no clear D. The CDR3 has 14 residues. Per germline, CDR1 GTSNPN and CDR2 SVGIG (reference sequence). Deletions cut 1 base from V and 3 bases from J, with 13 bases between. The DNA for the CDR3 is TGTGCCTGGAGTGAAGGTTACCAGAACTACGAGCAGTACTTC. Translating gives CAWSEGYQNYEQYF.

The rearrangement links TRBV7-8 to TRBJ2-1; 7 nucleotides agree with TRBD1. The CDR3 totals 16 residues. The J segment lost 2 bases and the V segment lost 1 base, leaving 5 bases of the junction unmatched. Looked up from germline, CDR1 is SGHVS and CDR2 is FQNEAQ. DNA of the CDR3: TGTGCCAGCAGCTTAGAGGACAGGAGAACCTACAATGAGCAGTTCTTC. This codes for CASSLEDRRTYNEQFF.

This chain connects TRBV16 to TRBJ2-5; 9 bases are shared with TRBD2. CDR1 and CDR2 from the germline V gene are KGHSY and FQNENV. This CDR3 is 16 amino acids long. Trimming at V came to 0 bases and at J to 2 bases, leaving 4 bases not matched to a gene. CDR3 residues: CASSQSERGAQETQYF. The CDR3 bases are TGTGCCAGCAGCCAATCGGAGCGGGGGGCTCAAGAGACCCAGTACTTC.

This chain connects TRBV7-9 to TRBJ1-4; maybe TRBD1 (5 bases). The V gene's germline CDR1 is SEHNR and CDR2 FQNEAQ (reference sequence). V was trimmed by 5 bases and J by 5 bases, leaving 15 bases between them. This CDR3 comprises 15 residues. CDR3 protein: CASSPPERTNEKLFF. Written as DNA, the CDR3 is TGTGCCAGCAGCCCCCCAGAAAGGACAAATGAAAAACTGTTTTTT.

This clone was observed once. CDR3 bases: TGTGCCAGCAGTTTGTCCGGCCACGAGCAGTACTTC. It is translated as CASSLSGHEQYF. The V and J genes are TRBV27 and TRBJ2-7, with no clear D. CDR1 and CDR2 from the germline V gene are MNHEY and SMNVEV (reference sequence). CDR3 size: 12 residues. The V end lost 3 bases, the J end lost 5 bases, and 8 bases lay between the germline ends.

This clone was found a few times. The J gene is TRBJ2-3, the V gene TRBV15; 10 bases line up with TRBD2. V lost 0 bases and J lost 0; bases outside the gene matches: 6. Germline assignment: CDR1 LNHNV and CDR2 YYDKDF (reference sequence). This CDR3 is built from 18 residues. The CDR3 sequence is CATSRDTLAGASTDTQYF. The DNA for the CDR3 is TGTGCCACCAGCAGAGATACCCTAGCGGGGGCTAGCACAGATACGCAGTATTTT.

The genes are TRBV6-5 and TRBJ2-2; no clear D gene. V was cut by 0 bases and J by 1 base, with 6 bases left in between. The length of the CDR3 is 15 residues. Germline V CDR1 and CDR2: MNHEY, SVGAGI. CDR3 DNA sequence: TGTGCCAGCAGTTACTCCCGCGGGAACACCGGGGAGCTGTTTTTT. Amino acid sequence: CASSYSRGNTGELFF.

This chain links TRBV4-2 with TRBJ2-7, with 9 bases that match TRBD1. V lost 4 bases to trimming and J lost 5 bases; unmatched junction nucleotides: 12. In germline, CDR1 is LGHNA, CDR2 YNFKEQ. The CDR3 sequence is 16 residues long. DNA of the CDR3: TGTGCCAGCAGCCGACCCCGGGGGACAGGGAGGGACGAGCAGTACTTC. The encoded protein is CASSRPRGTGRDEQYF.

V is TRBV30 and J is TRBJ2-3, with D possibly matching TRBD1 (5 bases). There are 15 residues in the CDR3. Germline V gene data show CDR1 as GTSNPN and CDR2 as SVGIG (reference sequence). Between the trimmed V and J ends, which lost 3 bases and 4 bases, there was a span of 17 bases. The CDR3 sequence is CAWSPLGQGSDTQYF. The CDR3 region has the DNA TGTGCCTGGAGCCCCCTCGGGCAGGGCTCAGATACGCAGTATTTT.

This sequence joins TRBV19 and TRBJ2-7; possibly TRBD1 for D (6 bases). Deletions cut 6 bases from V and 3 bases from J, with 12 bases between. The CDR3 extends over 13 amino acids. Germline lookup yields CDR1 LNHDA and CDR2 SQIVND (reference sequence). The CDR3 here is CASRGTGFYEQYF. The CDR3 DNA reads TGTGCCAGTAGGGGAACAGGGTTCTACGAGCAGTACTTC.

J is TRBJ2-3 and V is TRBV14; 7 positions agree with TRBD1. Germline trimming cut 2 bases from V and 0 bases from J; bases unmatched to any gene: 5. The CDR3 has 16 amino acids. The germline V gene has CDR1 SGHDN and CDR2 FVKESK. The CDR3 sequence is CASSQTRDRSTDTQYF. As DNA, the CDR3 is TGTGCCAGCAGCCAAACCCGGGACAGAAGCACAGATACGCAGTATTTT. The variable domain in full, completed from reference TRBV14 and TRBJ2-3, reads EAGVTQFPSHSVIEKGQTVTLRCDPISGHDNLYWYRRVMGKEIKFLLHFVKESKQDESGMPNNRFLAERTGGTYSTLKVQPAELEDSGVYFCASSQTRDRSTDTQYFGPGTRLTVL.

The chain couples TRBV27 to TRBJ2-5; D is perhaps TRBD2 (7 bases). Trimming removed 3 bases from V and 4 bases from J, with 9 bases in between. CDR3 length equals 13 residues. Germline V lookup: CDR1 MNHEY, CDR2 SMNVEV (reference sequence). CDR3 DNA sequence: TGTGCCAGCAGTTTCGGGGGGCTAGAGACCCAGTACTTC. Translated: CASSFGGLETQYF.